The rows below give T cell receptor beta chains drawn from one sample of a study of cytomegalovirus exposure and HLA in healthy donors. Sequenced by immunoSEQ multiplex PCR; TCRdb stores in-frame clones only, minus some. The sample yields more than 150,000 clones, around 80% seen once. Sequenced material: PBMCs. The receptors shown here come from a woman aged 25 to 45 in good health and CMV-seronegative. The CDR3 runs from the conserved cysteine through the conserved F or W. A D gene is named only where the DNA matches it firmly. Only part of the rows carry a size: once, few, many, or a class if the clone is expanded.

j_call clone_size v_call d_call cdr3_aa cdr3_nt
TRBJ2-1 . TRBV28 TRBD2 CASSLGSGGVDEQFF TGTGCCAGCAGTTTGGGTAGCGGGGGGGTAGATGAGCAGTTCTTC
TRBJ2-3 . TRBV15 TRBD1 CATSRRQGPSDTQYF TGTGCCACCAGCCGACGACAGGGGCCATCAGATACGCAGTATTTT
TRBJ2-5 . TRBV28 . CASMLRGETQYF TGTGCCAGCATGCTGAGGGGGGAGACCCAGTACTTC
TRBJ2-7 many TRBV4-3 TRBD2 CASSQEVGGGAYEQYF TGCGCCAGCAGCCAAGAGGTAGGCGGGGGTGCTTACGAGCAGTACTTC
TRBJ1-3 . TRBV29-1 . CSVGGIGNTIYF TGCAGCGTTGGCGGGATTGGAAACACCATATATTTT
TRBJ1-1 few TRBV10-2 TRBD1 CASKPGQGFTEAFF TGCGCCAGCAAACCGGGACAGGGGTTCACTGAAGCTTTCTTT
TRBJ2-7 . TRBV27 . CASSLGLDYEQYF TGTGCCAGCAGTTTAGGACTTGACTACGAGCAGTACTTC
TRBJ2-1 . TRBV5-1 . CASSGKGDEQFF TGCGCCAGCAGCGGAAAAGGGGATGAGCAGTTCTTC
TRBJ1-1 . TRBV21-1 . CASIGSGRGLCCAEAFF TGTGCCAGCATTGGCAGCGGCAGGGGGCTGTGTTGCGCTGAAGCTTTCTTT
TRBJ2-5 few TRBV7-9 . CASSLSVETQYF TGTGCCAGCAGCTTGTCCGTTGAGACCCAGTACTTC
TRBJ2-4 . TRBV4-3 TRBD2 CASSQRAGVAKNIQYF TGCGCCAGCAGCCAAAGAGCGGGAGTAGCCAAAAACATTCAGTACTTC
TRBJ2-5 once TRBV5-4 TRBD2 CASSYPLRGAQETQYF TGTGCCAGCAGCTACCCCTTGCGGGGGGCGCAAGAGACCCAGTACTTC
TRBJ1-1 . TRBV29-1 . CSALGRGGRAFPEAFF TGCAGCGCCCTTGGGCGGGGGGGGCGTGCGTTCCCTGAAGCTTTCTTT
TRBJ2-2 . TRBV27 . CASRITGSGELFF TGTGCCAGCAGGATTACAGGGTCCGGGGAGCTGTTTTTT
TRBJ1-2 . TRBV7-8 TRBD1 CASSLAGTVSYGYTF TGTGCCAGCAGCTTAGCCGGGACAGTTAGCTATGGCTACACCTTC
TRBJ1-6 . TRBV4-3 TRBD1 CASSRDRDNSPLHF TGCGCCAGCAGTCGGGACAGGGATAATTCACCCCTCCACTTT
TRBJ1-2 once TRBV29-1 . CSVNNRERINGYTF TGCAGCGTGAATAACAGGGAGAGAATCAATGGCTACACCTTC
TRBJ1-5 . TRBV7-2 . CASSLSGRDNQPQHF TGTGCCAGCAGCTTATCAGGTAGAGACAATCAGCCCCAGCATTTT
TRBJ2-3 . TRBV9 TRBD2 CASSVEGLAGTDTQYF TGTGCCAGCAGCGTAGAGGGACTAGCGGGCACAGATACGCAGTATTTT
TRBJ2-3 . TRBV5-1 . CASSLADSSTDTQYF TGCGCCAGCAGCTTGGCAGACTCTAGCACAGATACGCAGTATTTT
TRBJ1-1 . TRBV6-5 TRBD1 CASRWGDSAFF TGTGCCAGCCGTTGGGGGGACAGCGCTTTCTTT
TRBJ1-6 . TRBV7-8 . CASSEGQLGVSLHF TGTGCCAGCAGCGAAGGACAGCTCGGGGTTTCCCTCCACTTT
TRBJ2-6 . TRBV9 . CASSFNSGANVLTF TGTGCCAGCAGTTTTAACTCTGGGGCCAACGTCCTGACTTTC
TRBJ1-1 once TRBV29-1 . CSPIRGNTEAFF TGCAGCCCAATACGGGGGAACACTGAAGCTTTCTTT
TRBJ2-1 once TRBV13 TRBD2 CASSRTSGEVNEQFF TGTGCCAGCAGCAGGACTAGCGGGGAGGTCAATGAGCAGTTCTTC
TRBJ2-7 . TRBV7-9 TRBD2 CASSLASGGLPEQYF TGTGCCAGCAGCTTAGCGAGCGGGGGCCTACCGGAGCAGTACTTC
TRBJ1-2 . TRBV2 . CASSDIDRPHFAYGYTF TGTGCCAGCAGTGATATCGACAGACCTCATTTCGCCTATGGCTACACCTTC
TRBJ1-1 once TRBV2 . CASSDTGNTEAFF TGTGCCAGCAGCGATACAGGGAACACTGAAGCTTTCTTT
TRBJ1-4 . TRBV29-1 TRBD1 CSGTGADEKLFF TGCAGCGGGACAGGGGCGGATGAAAAACTGTTTTTT
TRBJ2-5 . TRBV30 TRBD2 CAWSPGTKGRETQYF TGTGCCTGGTCACCCGGGACTAAAGGGCGGGAGACCCAGTACTTC
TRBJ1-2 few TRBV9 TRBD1 CASSTPTGVLIHGYTF TGTGCCAGCAGCACACCAACAGGGGTTCTAATCCATGGCTACACCTTC
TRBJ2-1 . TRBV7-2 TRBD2 CASGTSGAAYNEQFF TGTGCCAGCGGCACTAGCGGGGCCGCCTACAATGAGCAGTTCTTC
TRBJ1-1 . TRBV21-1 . CASRSTGQGRNTEAFF TGTGCCAGCAGGTCGACAGGGCAGGGGAGGAACACTGAAGCTTTCTTT
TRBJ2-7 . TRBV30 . CAWAQEYEQYF TGTGCCTGGGCACAGGAATACGAGCAGTACTTC
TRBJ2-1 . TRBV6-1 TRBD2 CASSAWTSGGALNEQFF TGTGCCAGCAGTGCTTGGACTAGCGGGGGGGCATTGAATGAGCAGTTCTTC
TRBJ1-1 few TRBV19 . CASSTNTGPEAFF TGTGCCAGTAGTACCAACACAGGGCCAGAAGCTTTCTTT
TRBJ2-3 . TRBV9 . CASSVYRESTDTQYF TGTGCCAGCAGCGTATATAGGGAGAGCACAGATACGCAGTATTTT
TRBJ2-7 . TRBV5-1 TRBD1 CASSLGDRTAYEQYF TGCGCCAGCAGCTTAGGGGACAGGACAGCCTACGAGCAGTACTTC
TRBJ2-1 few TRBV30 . CAWSPLDRNNEQFF TGTGCCTGGAGTCCCCTAGACCGGAACAATGAGCAGTTCTTC
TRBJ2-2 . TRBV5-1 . CASSLGQPGELFF TGCGCCAGCAGCTTGGGACAACCCGGGGAGCTGTTTTTT
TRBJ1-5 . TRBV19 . CASSIDGRGDQPQHF TGTGCCAGTAGTATAGACGGGAGGGGCGATCAGCCCCAGCATTTT
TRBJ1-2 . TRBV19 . CASSIDRNYGYTF TGTGCCAGTAGTATCGATCGGAACTATGGCTACACCTTC
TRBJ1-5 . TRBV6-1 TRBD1 CASSEGTGDQPQHF TGTGCCAGCAGTGAAGGGACAGGGGATCAGCCCCAGCATTTT
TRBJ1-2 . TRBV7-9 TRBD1 CSSSPDRRGYTF TGTTCCAGCAGCCCGGACAGGCGGGGCTACACCTTC
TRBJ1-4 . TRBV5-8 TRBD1 CASSSTGVSNEKLFF TGTGCCAGCAGCTCGACAGGGGTTTCAAATGAAAAACTGTTTTTT
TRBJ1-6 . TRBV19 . CASNHGQGGSGSPLHF TGTGCCAGTAACCACGGGCAGGGAGGGAGCGGATCACCCCTCCACTTT
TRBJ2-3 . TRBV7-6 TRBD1 CASSSRDRGTDTQYF TGTGCCAGCAGCAGCCGGGACAGGGGGACAGATACGCAGTATTTT
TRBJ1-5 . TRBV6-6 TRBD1 CASSRTGLNQPQHF TGTGCCAGCAGCCGGACAGGGTTGAATCAGCCCCAGCATTTT
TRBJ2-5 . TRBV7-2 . CASSLALRETQYF TGTGCCAGCAGCTTAGCCCTACGGGAGACCCAGTACTTC
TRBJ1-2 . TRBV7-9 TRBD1 CASSHGTGVNYGYTF TGTGCCAGCAGCCATGGGACAGGGGTTAACTATGGCTACACCTTC
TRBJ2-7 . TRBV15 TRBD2 CATSEVAGNPQYF TGTGCCACCAGCGAGGTAGCGGGGAATCCGCAGTACTTC
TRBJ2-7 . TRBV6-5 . CASSYKGASEQYF TGTGCCAGCAGTTACAAAGGGGCCAGCGAGCAGTACTTC
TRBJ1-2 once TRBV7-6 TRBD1 CASSLNVLPGQGGDGYTF TGTGCCAGCAGCTTAAATGTTCTTCCGGGACAGGGGGGAGATGGCTACACCTTC
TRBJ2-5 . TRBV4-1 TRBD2 CASSQDPPSTSGGARETQYF TGCGCCAGCAGCCAAGATCCCCCATCGACTAGCGGGGGGGCGAGAGAGACCCAGTACTTC
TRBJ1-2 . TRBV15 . CATSGEQGGYTF TGTGCCACCAGCGGCGAACAGGGTGGCTACACCTTC
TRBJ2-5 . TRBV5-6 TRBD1 CASSLWLQGTQETQYF TGTGCCAGCAGCCTTTGGCTACAGGGGACCCAAGAGACCCAGTACTTC
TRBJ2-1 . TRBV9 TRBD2 CASSVAPAGSLYNEQFF TGTGCCAGCAGCGTAGCTCCAGCGGGGTCCCTGTACAATGAGCAGTTCTTC
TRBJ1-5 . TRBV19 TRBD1 CASSWDRGNQPQHF TGTGCCAGTAGTTGGGACAGGGGGAATCAGCCCCAGCATTTT
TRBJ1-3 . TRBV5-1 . CASSLVSRGGSGNTIYF TGCGCCAGCAGCTTGGTGTCCCGCGGAGGCTCTGGAAACACCATATATTTT